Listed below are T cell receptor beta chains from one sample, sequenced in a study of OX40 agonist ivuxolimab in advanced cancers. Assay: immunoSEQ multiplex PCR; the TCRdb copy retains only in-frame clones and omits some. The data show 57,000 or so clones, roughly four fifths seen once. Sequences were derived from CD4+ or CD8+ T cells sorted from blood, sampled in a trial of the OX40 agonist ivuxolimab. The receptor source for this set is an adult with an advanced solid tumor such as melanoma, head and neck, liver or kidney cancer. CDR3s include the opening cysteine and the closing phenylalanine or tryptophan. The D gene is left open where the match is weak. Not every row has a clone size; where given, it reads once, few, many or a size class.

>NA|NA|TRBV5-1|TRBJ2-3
CASSPGSDTQYF
TGCGCCAGCAGCCCGGGGTCAGATACGCAGTATTTT
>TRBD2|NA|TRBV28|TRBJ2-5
CASTGTSGGRIETQYF
TGTGCCAGCACCGGGACTAGCGGGGGCAGGATCGAGACCCAGTACTTC
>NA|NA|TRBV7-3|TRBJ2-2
CASSLTSLNTGELFF
TGTGCCAGCAGCTTAACTAGCTTGAACACCGGGGAGCTGTTTTTT
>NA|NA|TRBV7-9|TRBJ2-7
CASSPNATVTYEQYF
TGTGCCAGCAGCCCGAACGCGACGGTGACCTACGAGCAGTACTTC
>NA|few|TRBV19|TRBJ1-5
CASSIGEVQPQHF
TGTGCCAGTAGTATCGGAGAGGTTCAGCCCCAGCATTTT
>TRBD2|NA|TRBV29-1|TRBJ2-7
CSVGGPSGGGEQYF
TGCAGCGTTGGAGGACCTAGCGGGGGGGGAGAGCAGTACTTC
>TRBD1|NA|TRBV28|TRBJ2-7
CASGVRDRVEQYF
TGTGCCAGCGGAGTGAGGGACAGGGTCGAGCAGTACTTC
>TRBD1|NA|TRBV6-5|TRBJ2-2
CASRRDRANTGELFF
TGTGCCAGCAGGAGGGACAGGGCGAACACCGGGGAGCTGTTTTTT
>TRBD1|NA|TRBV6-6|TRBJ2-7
CASRTGGTDEQYF
TGTGCCAGCAGGACAGGGGGCACCGACGAGCAGTACTTC
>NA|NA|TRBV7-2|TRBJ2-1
CASSLGTGLNYNEQFF
TGTGCCAGCAGCCTGGGGACGGGGCTCAACTACAATGAGCAGTTCTTC
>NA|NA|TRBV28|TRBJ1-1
CASSLVGTFF
TGTGCCAGCAGCCTAGTCGGTACTTTCTTT
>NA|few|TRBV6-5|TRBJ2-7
CASSYSMGNSYEQYF
TGTGCCAGCAGTTACTCGATGGGGAACTCCTACGAGCAGTACTTC
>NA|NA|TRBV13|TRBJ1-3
CASSGRTSGNTIYF
TGTGCCAGCAGTGGCAGAACCTCTGGAAACACCATATATTTT
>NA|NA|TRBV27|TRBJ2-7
CASRYGTDSYEQYF
TGTGCCAGCAGATACGGGACTGACTCCTACGAGCAGTACTTC
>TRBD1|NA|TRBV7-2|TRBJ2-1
CASSLVGTVEDEQFF
TGTGCCAGCAGCTTAGTGGGGACAGTGGAGGATGAGCAGTTCTTC
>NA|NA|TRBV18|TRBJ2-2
CASSPSTSPGELFF
TGTGCCAGCTCACCAAGTACTAGTCCCGGGGAGCTGTTTTTT
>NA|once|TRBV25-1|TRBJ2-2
CASEVGPGTGELFF
TGTGCCTCCGAGGTAGGACCCGGGACCGGGGAGCTGTTTTTT
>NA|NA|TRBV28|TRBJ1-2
CASSLPNSRANYGYTF
TGTGCCAGCAGTTTACCGAACTCGCGGGCAAACTATGGCTACACCTTC
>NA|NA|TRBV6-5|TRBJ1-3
CASSATGLFGNTIYF
TGTGCCAGCAGTGCGACGGGACTCTTTGGAAACACCATATATTTT
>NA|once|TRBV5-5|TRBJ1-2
CASSLKNYGYTF
TGTGCCAGCAGCTTGAAGAACTATGGCTACACCTTC
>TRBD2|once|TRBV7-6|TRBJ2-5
CASSRFDTSGGPWYF
TGTGCCAGCAGTCGGTTCGATACTAGCGGGGGGCCCTGGTACTTC
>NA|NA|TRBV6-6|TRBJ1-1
CASSYLRSPRATEAFF
TGTGCCAGCAGTTACCTCCGATCGCCCCGCGCCACTGAAGCTTTCTTT
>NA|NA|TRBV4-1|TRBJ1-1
CASSQGQGKNTEAFF
TGCGCCAGCAGCCAGGGACAAGGGAAGAACACTGAAGCTTTCTTT
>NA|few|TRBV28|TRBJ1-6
CAWRGRGSPLHF
TGTGCCTGGCGGGGCCGAGGATCACCCCTCCACTTT
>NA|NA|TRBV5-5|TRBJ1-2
CASSRETPSNYGYTF
TGTGCCAGCAGCAGGGAGACACCTTCGAACTATGGCTACACCTTC